Below, 11 T cell receptor beta chains from the same sample are listed, as sequenced in a study of T cells after yellow fever vaccination. TCRdb re-derived calls from the 5' RACE reads in MiXCR, one entry per CDR3 protein. The table lists about 550,000 distinct CDR3 sequences, about a fifth of them singletons. The input for sequencing was PBMCs, taken 15 days after the yellow fever booster vaccination. The source is a man aged 30 to 39 who received the YFV17D yellow fever vaccine.

This clonotype was observed a few times. The chain is built from TRBV3-1 and TRBJ2-3; tentative D call: TRBD2 (6 bases). Trimming pared 0 bases from V and 2 bases from J, leaving 12 bases between. From germline, CDR1 is LGHDT and CDR2 YNNKEL (reference sequence). CDR3 size: 16 residues. CDR3 protein: CASSQDPADYTDTQYF. The CDR3 nucleotides are TGTGCCAGCAGCCAAGATCCAGCGGACTACACAGATACGCAGTATTTT.

This clonotype was recorded at least ten times. J is TRBJ2-3 and V is TRBV4-3, with 9 bases matching TRBD2. The length of the CDR3 is 17 residues. Per germline, CDR1 LGHNA and CDR2 YSLEER. Trimming took 0 bases from V and 2 from J; bases not matched to a gene: 6. Here the CDR3 reads CASSQDGPSGITDTQYF. The CDR3 nucleotides read TGCGCCAGCAGCCAAGATGGCCCTAGCGGGATCACAGATACGCAGTATTTT.

This clonotype was recorded a few times. This sequence joins TRBV7-8 and TRBJ2-1, with D tentatively TRBD2 (7 bases). CDR1 is SGHVS and CDR2 is FQNEAQ in the germline V gene. This CDR3 spans 12 amino acids. V was pared by 6 bases and J by 9 bases, with 12 bases between. Here the CDR3 DNA reads TGTGCCAGCAGTCACAGGGAGGGTGAGCAGTTCTTC. It specifies CASSHREGEQFF.

This clonotype was observed a handful of times. This chain connects TRBV20-1 to TRBJ2-3; D might be TRBD2 (5 bases). The CDR3 is 16 residues long. Germline CDR1 reads DFQATT; CDR2 reads SNEGSKA (reference sequence). The germline V and J ends were trimmed by 2 bases and 0 bases, with 15 bases remaining between them. CDR3 region: CSARPVSGISTDTQYF. The DNA of the CDR3 is TGCAGTGCTAGACCCGTCTCGGGGATAAGCACAGATACGCAGTATTTT.

The chain uses TRBV12-3 or TRBV12-4 and TRBJ2-1; no firm D call. The V and J ends lost 7 bases and 0 bases respectively, with 13 bases between them. The CDR3 sequence is 15 residues long. CDR3 DNA: TGTGCCAGCACCACCCTTGCGAACTCCTACAATGAGCAGTTCTTC. The encoded protein is CASTTLANSYNEQFF.

This clonotype was counted only a few times. The chain carries TRBV7-3 and TRBJ2-1; D not certain. The CDR3 runs 13 residues. Between the trimmed V and J ends, which lost 5 bases and 4 bases, there was a span of 9 bases. CDR1 SGHTA and CDR2 FQGTGA come from the germline V gene. This CDR3 reads CASSPNPYNEQFF. The CDR3 coding sequence is TGTGCCAGCAGCCCCAACCCGTACAATGAGCAGTTCTTC.

The chain is built from TRBV5-6 and TRBJ2-1; the match to TRBD1 covers 7 bases. V dropped 4 bases and J dropped 1; count of bases not matched to a gene: 5. Looked up from germline, CDR1 is SGHDT and CDR2 is YYEEEE. The CDR3 is 15 amino acids. The CDR3: CASSRTGVSYNEQFF. Written as DNA, the CDR3 is TGTGCCAGCAGCCGAACAGGGGTGTCCTACAATGAGCAGTTCTTC.

The rearrangement uses TRBV6-6 and TRBJ2-5; 8 bases agree with TRBD2. CDR1 and CDR2 (germline): MNHNY, SVGAGI (reference sequence). This CDR3 has 15 residues. The V gene end was trimmed by 2 bases and the J gene end by 2 bases; junction bases not matched to a gene: 4. CDR3 sequence (DNA): TGTGCCAGCAGTTACCCTAGCGGGTTACAAGAGACCCAGTACTTC. It specifies CASSYPSGLQETQYF.

This clonotype was counted between two and nine times. The chain recombines TRBV29-1 with TRBJ2-2; D is perhaps TRBD1 (6 bases). Trimming removed 4 bases from V and 2 bases from J, with 17 bases in between. The germline CDR1 and CDR2 sequences are SQVTM and ANQGSEA. This CDR3 is 16 amino acids long. Here the CDR3 DNA reads TGCAGCGTTGGTACAGGGCGCTACGGCAACACCGGGGAGCTGTTTTTT. Residues: CSVGTGRYGNTGELFF.

The chain combines TRBV20-1 with TRBJ1-4, with D perhaps TRBD1 (6 bases). The germline CDR1 and CDR2 sequences are DFQATT and SNEGSKA (reference sequence). V was trimmed by 3 bases and J by 1 base, leaving 9 bases between them. The CDR3 extends over 14 amino acids. The CDR3 loop reads CSARGHLTNEKLFF. DNA for the CDR3: TGCAGTGCTAGGGGACACCTAACTAATGAAAAACTGTTTTTT.

J is TRBJ2-7 and V is TRBV5-1; tentatively, D is TRBD2 (6 bases). Trimming removed 4 bases from V and 7 bases from J, with 12 bases in between. The germline V gene has CDR1 SGHRS and CDR2 YFSETQ. The CDR3 has 12 residues. The CDR3: CASSQNAGEQYF. In DNA form, the CDR3 reads TGCGCCAGCAGCCAAAATGCGGGAGAGCAGTACTTC.